The clone carrying this T cell receptor beta chain turned up a few times. Trimming cost V 5 bases and J 8 bases; bases outside gene matches: 9. This CDR3 is 16 amino acids long. Then a second PCR, running roughly 7 to 12 cycles, was carried out with a sample-barcoded 5' primer and a J-beta primer mix. Via MiXCR, TCRdb re-called the 5' RACE reads, giving one row per CDR3 protein. The table has more than 1.4 million distinct CDR3 sequences, about 43% seen once; the top ten hold around 8%. This sample was taken from a study of blood T cells in healthy people across ages. V gene TRBV12-3 or TRBV12-4 combines with J gene TRBJ2-7, with TRBD2 identical over 16 bases. The sequencing sample was made of blood. The clonotype originates from a woman aged 18 to 35 in good health. The CDR3 DNA reads as TGTGCCAGCAGTCGAGGGACTAGCGGGAGGGCCGGGCAGCAGTACTTC. Translated, it gives CASSRGTSGRAGQQYF.